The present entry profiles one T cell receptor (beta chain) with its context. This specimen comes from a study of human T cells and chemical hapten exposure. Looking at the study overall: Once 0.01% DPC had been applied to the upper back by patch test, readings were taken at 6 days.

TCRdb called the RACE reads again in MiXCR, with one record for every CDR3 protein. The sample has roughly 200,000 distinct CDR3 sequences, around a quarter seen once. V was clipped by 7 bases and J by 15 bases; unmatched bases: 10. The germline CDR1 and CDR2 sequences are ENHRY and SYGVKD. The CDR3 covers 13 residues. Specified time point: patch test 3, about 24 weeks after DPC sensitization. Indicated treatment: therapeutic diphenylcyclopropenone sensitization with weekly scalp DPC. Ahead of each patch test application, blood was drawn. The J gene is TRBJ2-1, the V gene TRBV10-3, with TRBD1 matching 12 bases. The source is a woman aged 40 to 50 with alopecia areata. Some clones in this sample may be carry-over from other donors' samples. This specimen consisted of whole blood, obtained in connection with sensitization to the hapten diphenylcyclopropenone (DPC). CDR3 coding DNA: TGTGCCATCAAACCCCGGGACAGGGGGCTGGGGTTCTTC. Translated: CAIKPRDRGLGFF.